This T cell receptor (beta chain) emerged from a study of beta chain features in type 1 diabetes. Study-wide findings and caveats: Across all four CD4+ subsets, people with type 1 diabetes showed modestly shorter TCRB CDR3s. It was possible that PCR favored shorter templates, equally so in patients and controls. An over-representation of cells with high TCR expression could result from cDNA sequencing.

This clone has just a few counts. As yet, its antigen is unknown. The authors reverse transcribed all of the isolated RNA, so sequencing captured expressed TCRB transcripts. Deep immunoSEQ sequencing covered naive, central memory and regulatory T cell samples. Here immunoSEQ multiplex PCR was the method, and the copy in TCRdb shows in-frame clones only, minus some. The repertoire holds over 600,000 clones, 12% seen once, with around 0.12% in the top ten. Germline CDR1 is SGHTA and CDR2 is FQGTGA. The V segment lost 4 bases and the J segment 7 bases; nucleotides outside the gene matches: 10. The CDR3 totals 16 residues.

The sequenced material came from naive CD4+ T cells from blood. The genes are TRBV7-3 and TRBJ1-2, with 12 bases fitting TRBD1. This receptor was obtained from a man aged 25 to 40 with type 1 diabetes. The CDR3, as DNA: TGTGCCAGCAGCTCGCGACCGGGACAGGGGGCAAGTGGCTACACCTTC. Amino acid sequence: CASSSRPGQGASGYTF.